This TCR beta chain was profiled in a study of breast tumors, draining lymph nodes, adjacent tissues. This clonotype was seen ten or more times. Its antigen is not known. Overall study results and limits: Tumor T cell lymph node origin was a supported hypothesis, not proven.

TCRdb ran MiXCR on the multiplex PCR reads and lists one entry per CDR3 protein. The sample lists some 49,000 distinct CDR3 sequences, about 21% seen once, with 6.5% to 8% in the top ten. The receptor was derived from a female donor with breast cancer. Some clones in this sample may be carry-over from other donors' samples. Sequencing was carried out using breast tumor tissue.

The CDR3 DNA reads as TGCAGTGCTAAAGTTAGACAGGGGTTAGGTAATGAGCAGTTCTTC. Its protein product is CSAKVRQGLGNEQFF. The V call is TRBV20-1, the J call TRBJ2-1; 8 bases agree with TRBD1. The V segment lost 4 bases and the J segment 7 bases; nucleotides outside the gene matches: 12. CDR1 and CDR2 from the germline V gene are DFQATT and SNEGSKA (reference sequence). CDR3 length equals 15 residues.